The rows below give T cell receptor beta chains drawn from one sample of a study of shared clonotypes between healthy human individuals. The protocol was immunoSEQ multiplex PCR, while the TCRdb copy is restricted to in-frame clones and leaves out a portion. The sample lists some 1.5 million clones, roughly 96% occurring once. Material for sequencing was naive CD4+ T cells sorted from blood. These receptors were taken from a man aged 25 to 40 in good health. The CDR3 runs from the conserved cysteine through the conserved F or W. The D gene is left open where the match is weak. Clone size is given for some rows only: seen once, a few or many times, or a class if the clone is expanded.

cdr3_nt: TGTGCCAGCAGCTATGGACTAGCACCCTACAATGAGCAGTTCTTC
cdr3_aa: CASSYGLAPYNEQFF
clone_size: -
d_call: TRBD2
j_call: TRBJ2-1
v_call: TRBV11-2

cdr3_nt: TGTGCCAGCAGTTTACAGTCACAGGGAGGCTATCAGCCCCAGCATTTT
cdr3_aa: CASSLQSQGGYQPQHF
clone_size: -
d_call: -
j_call: TRBJ1-5
v_call: TRBV28

cdr3_nt: TGTGCCAGCAAGCACCCCGCGTACTTC
cdr3_aa: CASKHPAYF
clone_size: -
d_call: -
j_call: TRBJ2-4
v_call: TRBV27

cdr3_nt: TGCGCCAGCAGTTTGGATTACTCCTACGAGCAGTACTTC
cdr3_aa: CASSLDYSYEQYF
clone_size: -
d_call: -
j_call: TRBJ2-7
v_call: TRBV4-1

cdr3_nt: TGTGCCATCAGGAAGACTAGCGGGATCTCCTACGAGCAGTACTTC
cdr3_aa: CAIRKTSGISYEQYF
clone_size: -
d_call: TRBD2
j_call: TRBJ2-7
v_call: TRBV10-3

cdr3_nt: TGTGCCAGCAGCCCCGTGACAGGGGGTAATGAAAAACTGTTTTTT
cdr3_aa: CASSPVTGGNEKLFF
clone_size: -
d_call: TRBD1
j_call: TRBJ1-4
v_call: TRBV14

cdr3_nt: TGCGCCAGCAGCCATGGCCGGGACGCTGGATACAATGAGCAGTTCTTC
cdr3_aa: CASSHGRDAGYNEQFF
clone_size: -
d_call: -
j_call: TRBJ2-1
v_call: TRBV4-3

cdr3_nt: TGTGCCAGCAGCCTCTTGGGGACAGAACGTAGGGGCTACACCTTC
cdr3_aa: CASSLLGTERRGYTF
clone_size: -
d_call: TRBD1
j_call: TRBJ1-2
v_call: TRBV28

cdr3_nt: TGCGCCAGCAGTTCCGGGAGCAGTCGAGGTGAAGCTTTCTTT
cdr3_aa: CASSSGSSRGEAFF
clone_size: -
d_call: -
j_call: TRBJ1-1
v_call: TRBV5-1

cdr3_nt: TGTGCCAGCAGCTCCGGCAGGCAGGGCATAAAGGAGCAGTACTTC
cdr3_aa: CASSSGRQGIKEQYF
clone_size: -
d_call: -
j_call: TRBJ2-7
v_call: TRBV5-4

cdr3_nt: TGTGCCAGCTCACCAAAGGGCCCTCTCCTGTACTTC
cdr3_aa: CASSPKGPLLYF
clone_size: -
d_call: -
j_call: TRBJ2-7
v_call: TRBV18

cdr3_nt: TGTGCCAGCAGCTTAGGGTCTCAAGAGACCCAGTACTTC
cdr3_aa: CASSLGSQETQYF
clone_size: -
d_call: -
j_call: TRBJ2-5
v_call: TRBV7-8

cdr3_nt: TGTGCCAGCAGCTTGCTAGCCCGAGACAGGGTAGACTATGGCTACACCTTC
cdr3_aa: CASSLLARDRVDYGYTF
clone_size: once
d_call: TRBD1
j_call: TRBJ1-2
v_call: TRBV5-4

cdr3_nt: TGCGCCAGCAGTGGGATGGCGGGGCGGGGCGAGCAGTACTTC
cdr3_aa: CASSGMAGRGEQYF
clone_size: -
d_call: -
j_call: TRBJ2-7
v_call: TRBV10-2

cdr3_nt: TGCGCCAGCAGCTTGGGCGGGACAGGGCTCTTCGGGGGCGGGAGGGCCCTCAATGAGCAGTTCTTC
cdr3_aa: CASSLGGTGLFGGGRALNEQFF
clone_size: -
d_call: -
j_call: TRBJ2-1
v_call: TRBV5-1

cdr3_nt: TGCGCCAGCAGCCAAGAGAGGAAGCAATCCCAGTACTTC
cdr3_aa: CASSQERKQSQYF
clone_size: -
d_call: -
j_call: TRBJ2-5
v_call: TRBV4-3

cdr3_nt: TGTGCCTGGAACCGGGGAGCCACTGAAGCTTTCTTT
cdr3_aa: CAWNRGATEAFF
clone_size: -
d_call: -
j_call: TRBJ1-1
v_call: TRBV30

cdr3_nt: TGTGCCAGCAGTTTCCGGGACCCTAGTTTATCCGATCAGTTCTTC
cdr3_aa: CASSFRDPSLSDQFF
clone_size: -
d_call: -
j_call: TRBJ2-1
v_call: TRBV6-5

cdr3_nt: TGTGCCAGCAGCCCAGGGCACCAAATGAACTATGGCTACACCTTC
cdr3_aa: CASSPGHQMNYGYTF
clone_size: -
d_call: -
j_call: TRBJ1-2
v_call: TRBV5-4

cdr3_nt: TGTGCCACCTCGGAGGGCTCAGGTACTCTTTTTGAGCAGTACTTC
cdr3_aa: CATSEGSGTLFEQYF
clone_size: once
d_call: -
j_call: TRBJ2-7
v_call: TRBV10-3

cdr3_nt: TGTGCCAGTAGTACTAGGACAGGGGAAGAGACCCAGTACTTC
cdr3_aa: CASSTRTGEETQYF
clone_size: -
d_call: TRBD1
j_call: TRBJ2-5
v_call: TRBV19

cdr3_nt: TGTGCCAGCCTCGCTAGGTCAGGGGTTACCTACAATGAGCAGTTCTTC
cdr3_aa: CASLARSGVTYNEQFF
clone_size: -
d_call: -
j_call: TRBJ2-1
v_call: TRBV2